This entry features one TCR beta chain sequence. The data derive from a study of Graves' ophthalmopathy and Graves' hyperthyroidism. Investigators amplified TCR beta CDR3 regions from RNA transcripts. First-round RT-PCR used HTBI primers; second-round multiplex PCR followed. TCRdb independently ran MiXCR on the multiplex PCR reads; one entry per CDR3 protein. The sample has 650,000 to 900,000 distinct CDR3 sequences, roughly two fifths seen once; the top ten hold less than 55%. The CDR3 sequence is 14 residues long. The V and J ends lost 9 bases and 1 base respectively, with 15 bases between them. Germline lookup yields CDR1 MDHEN and CDR2 SYDVKM.

The receptor was isolated from an adult man with Graves' ophthalmopathy. The chain combines TRBV28 with TRBJ1-1, with D possibly matching TRBD1 (6 bases). Sequencing was done on a sample of peripheral blood. CDR3 coding DNA: TGTGCCAGTCGTATGTTGGGGGCGAACACTGAAGCTTTCTTT. It specifies CASRMLGANTEAFF.